These 26 T cell receptor beta chains share one sample of origin, sequenced in a study of pediatric ulcerative colitis. TCRdb's table, derived via immunoSEQ multiplex PCR, lists solely in-frame clones and lacks some. The sample has about 60,000 clones, around 86% seen once. Material: blood. The receptors come from a boy between 5 and 17 years old who was a control in a study of pediatric ulcerative colitis.

V gene TRBV6-1 combines with J gene TRBJ1-1, with no clear D. V gave up 5 bases and J gave up 0 bases, with 7 bases separating them. Germline V gives CDR1 MNHNS, CDR2 SASEGT. The CDR3 consists of 13 residues. In DNA form, the CDR3 reads TGTGCCAGCAGTTTGACGGTGAACACTGAAGCTTTCTTT. Translation: CASSLTVNTEAFF.

The chain is built from TRBV29-1 and TRBJ2-3; D call uncertain. The CDR3 totals 10 residues. Germline CDR1 reads SQVTM; CDR2 reads ANQGSEA. Deletions cut 8 bases from V and 2 bases from J, with 5 bases between. The CDR3 coding sequence is TGCAGCACTCACACAGATACGCAGTATTTT. Its protein is CSTHTDTQYF.

The chain uses TRBV25-1 and TRBJ2-7; the D gene is possibly TRBD2 (5 bases). From germline, CDR1 is MGHDK and CDR2 SYGVNS. The CDR3 is made up of 17 amino acids. V was clipped by 4 bases and J by 0 bases, with 19 bases between them. CDR3 region: CASSGVRFPGNSYEQYF. The CDR3, as DNA: TGTGCCAGCAGTGGAGTCAGGTTCCCGGGGAACTCCTACGAGCAGTACTTC.

J is TRBJ2-5 and V is TRBV6-5; the D call may be TRBD1 or TRBD2 (5 bases each). The CDR3 consists of 14 residues. The germline CDR1 and CDR2 sequences are MNHEY and SVGAGI. Deletions cut 7 bases from V and 4 bases from J, with 16 bases between. CDR3 amino acids: CASIERDGTETQYF. For the CDR3, the DNA is TGTGCCAGCATAGAACGGGACGGGACAGAGACCCAGTACTTC.

J is TRBJ2-7 and V is TRBV29-1; 12 nucleotides match TRBD2. Per the germline V gene, CDR1 is SQVTM and CDR2 is ANQGSEA. This CDR3 has 13 amino acids. The J segment lost 3 bases and the V segment lost 4 bases, leaving 1 base of the junction unmatched. CDR3 sequence reads: CSVGLAGVYEQYF. DNA of the CDR3: TGCAGCGTTGGACTAGCGGGAGTCTACGAGCAGTACTTC.

CDR3 bases: TGTGCCAGCAGGGACAGTAAGTATAGCAATCAGCCCCAGCATTTT. It codes for CASRDSKYSNQPQHF. The chain carries TRBV6-5 and TRBJ1-5; tentative D call: TRBD1 (6 bases). The CDR3 loop spans 15 amino acids. Germline CDR1 MNHEY, CDR2 SVGAGI. V was cut by 6 bases and J by 0 bases, with 12 bases left in between.

The chain combines TRBV5-6 with TRBJ2-7; 9 nucleotides agree with TRBD1. J lost 3 bases, V lost 7 bases, and 11 bases had no gene match. Per germline, CDR1 SGHDT and CDR2 YYEEEE. The CDR3 is 15 residues long. CDR3 loop: CASSPGTGNHYEQYF. CDR3 in DNA: TGTGCCAGCTCTCCAGGGACAGGGAATCACTACGAGCAGTACTTC.

V is TRBV7-2 and J is TRBJ2-7; tentative D call: TRBD1 (5 bases). The V and J ends lost 4 bases and 2 bases respectively, with 12 bases between them. The germline V gene encodes CDR1 SGHTA and CDR2 FQGNSA. The CDR3 loop spans 14 amino acids. CDR3 in amino acids: CASSYSQGTYEQYF. As DNA, the CDR3 is TGTGCCAGCAGCTACAGCCAGGGCACCTACGAGCAGTACTTC.

CDR3 protein: CASSLGSVGDTEAFF. CDR3 DNA sequence: TGTGCCAGCAGTTTAGGTTCAGTAGGGGACACTGAAGCTTTCTTT. J is TRBJ1-1 and V is TRBV28; weak D call: TRBD1 (5 bases). Trimming left V 2 bases short and J 3 bases short, with 13 bases between. The length of the CDR3 is 15 residues. Per germline, CDR1 MDHEN and CDR2 SYDVKM.

This clone was detected once. This chain uses TRBV10-1 with TRBJ2-7, with a weak D call TRBD1 (6 bases). From germline, CDR1 is WNHNN and CDR2 SYGVQD (reference sequence). Trimming removed 2 bases at V and 5 bases at J, with 10 bases between. CDR3 length: 13 residues. This chain's CDR3 is CASSENRAHEQYF. CDR3 DNA sequence: TGCGCCAGCAGTGAGAACAGGGCCCACGAGCAGTACTTC.

V is TRBV29-1 and J is TRBJ2-5; TRBD1 might be the D (6 bases). The CDR3 loop spans 13 amino acids. V lost 1 base to trimming and J lost 3 bases, with 9 bases between them. Germline-derived CDR1 and CDR2 are SQVTM and ANQGSEA. The CDR3: CSVEGEGEETQYF. CDR3 DNA sequence: TGCAGCGTTGAAGGCGAGGGGGAAGAGACCCAGTACTTC.

The chain employs TRBV29-1 and TRBJ2-3; 10 bases match TRBD1. Germline values: CDR1 SQVTM, CDR2 ANQGSEA. The CDR3 totals 15 residues. With V trimmed by 2 bases and J by 4 bases, 6 bases remained unmatched. CDR3: CSVESGQGGADTQYF. CDR3 in DNA: TGCAGCGTTGAATCCGGACAGGGGGGCGCAGATACGCAGTATTTT.

The rearrangement joins TRBV15 to TRBJ1-3; tentative D call: TRBD1 (5 bases). V lost 5 bases to trimming and J lost 0 bases, with 17 bases between them. CDR1 and CDR2 from the germline V gene are LNHNV and YYDKDF (reference sequence). The CDR3 totals 17 residues. CDR3 bases: TGTGCCACCAGCCGGGGACGGGACCCCAGCTCTGGAAACACCATATATTTT. It codes for CATSRGRDPSSGNTIYF.

This clone was seen a single time. The chain couples TRBV19 to TRBJ1-1, with D possibly being TRBD1 (5 bases). The CDR3 is made up of 15 amino acids. Per germline, CDR1 LNHDA and CDR2 SQIVND (reference sequence). Trimming took off 2 bases at V and 1 base at J, with 11 bases between the two ends. The CDR3 spells CASSILGGTNTEAFF. DNA of the CDR3: TGTGCCAGTAGTATATTGGGGGGGACGAACACTGAAGCTTTCTTT. The whole variable domain, filled in from reference TRBV19 and TRBJ1-1, reads DGGITQSPKYLFRKEGQNVTLSCEQNLNHDAMYWYRQDPGQGLRLIYYSQIVNDFQKGDIAEGYSVSREKKESFPLTVTSAQKNPTAFYLCASSILGGTNTEAFFGQGTRLTVV.

The V call is TRBV25-1, the J call TRBJ1-1; tentative D call: TRBD1 (6 bases). This CDR3 comprises 13 residues. Looked up from germline, CDR1 is MGHDK and CDR2 is SYGVNS. Trimming shortened V by 8 bases and J by 6 bases, and 16 bases separated the two germline ends. The CDR3 DNA reads TGTGCCAGCGGTTCGACAGGCAAATCTGAAGCTTTCTTT. It encodes CASGSTGKSEAFF.

The rearrangement joins TRBV9 to TRBJ1-1, with 7 positions matching TRBD1. The CDR3 is made up of 15 amino acids. V shed 0 bases, J shed 3 bases, and the junction held 5 bases outside the gene matches. Germline V CDR1 and CDR2: SGDLS, YYNGEE. CDR3 amino acids: CASSVGDRADTEAFF. CDR3 DNA: TGTGCCAGCAGCGTAGGTGACAGGGCGGACACTGAAGCTTTCTTT.

This chain links TRBV6-1 with TRBJ2-7; D may be TRBD2 (5 bases). Germline CDR1 MNHNS, CDR2 SASEGT. The germline V and J ends were trimmed by 3 bases and 5 bases, with 20 bases remaining between them. This CDR3 comprises 16 residues. The CDR3 nucleotides are TGTGCCAGCAGTGATTCCCCTGGCGGTGGAGGCGACGAGCAGTACTTC. Translated: CASSDSPGGGGDEQYF.

The J gene is TRBJ2-7, the V gene TRBV4-1; D unresolved. V lost 0 bases, J lost 2 bases, and 14 bases lay in between. Per germline, CDR1 MGHRA and CDR2 YSYEKL. The CDR3 is 16 amino acids. CDR3 in amino acids: CASSQDFPLRTYEQYF. The CDR3 DNA reads TGCGCCAGCAGCCAAGATTTTCCTCTAAGGACCTACGAGCAGTACTTC.

The chain employs TRBV5-4 and TRBJ1-2; D possibly corresponds to TRBD1 (5 bases). Trimming took off 0 bases at V and 0 bases at J, with 9 bases between the two ends. The CDR3 consists of 15 residues. Germline CDR1 SGHNT, CDR2 YYREEE (reference sequence). The CDR3 region is CASSLDPGPNYGYTF. DNA of the CDR3: TGTGCCAGCAGCTTGGACCCGGGACCTAACTATGGCTACACCTTC. Full variable domain (missing parts from reference TRBV5-4 and TRBJ1-2): ETGVTQSPTHLIKTRGQQVTLRCSSQSGHNTVSWYQQALGQGPQFIFQYYREEENGRGNFPPRFSGLQFPNYSSELNVNALELDDSALYLCASSLDPGPNYGYTFGSGTRLTVV.

The chain combines TRBV5-1 with TRBJ1-1; 8 positions match TRBD1. The CDR3 totals 15 residues. Germline V CDR1 and CDR2: SGHRS, YFSETQ. With 1 base clipped from V and 4 bases from J, the junction kept 6 bases outside the gene matches. CDR3 in amino acids: CASSLYQGAGTEAFF. In DNA form, the CDR3 reads TGCGCCAGCAGCTTGTATCAGGGGGCCGGCACTGAAGCTTTCTTT.

The chain employs TRBV19 and TRBJ1-1; D is possibly TRBD1 (5 bases). CDR1 LNHDA and CDR2 SQIVND come from the germline V gene (reference sequence). The V gene lost 3 bases and the J gene lost 7 bases, with 21 bases spanning the gap. The CDR3 has 16 amino acids. Here the CDR3 DNA reads TGTGCCAGTAGTATGTGGCAGGGAGGTGAGGGGATTGAAGCTTTCTTT. Protein: CASSMWQGGEGIEAFF.

This clone is a singleton in its sample. This chain connects TRBV5-4 to TRBJ2-2, with D maybe TRBD2 (5 bases). Germline V gene sequence: CDR1 SGHNT, CDR2 YYREEE (reference sequence). The V end was cut by 4 bases, the J end by 7 bases, with 8 bases between. The CDR3 totals 12 residues. The CDR3 loop reads CASSLAGGELFF. CDR3 sequence (DNA): TGTGCCAGCAGCCTAGCAGGCGGGGAGCTGTTTTTT.

V is TRBV30 and J is TRBJ1-4, with D perhaps TRBD1 (5 bases). Germline V gene sequence: CDR1 GTSNPN, CDR2 SVGIG (reference sequence). This CDR3 has 15 amino acids. V was clipped by 0 bases and J by 2 bases, with 10 bases between them. The CDR3 sequence: CAWSVRRGTNEKLFF. CDR3 nucleotides: TGTGCCTGGAGTGTGAGGCGGGGGACTAATGAAAAACTGTTTTTT.

This CDR3 is CASSSTTYNEQFF. The CDR3 DNA reads TGTGCCAGTAGTTCAACAACCTACAATGAGCAGTTCTTC. V is TRBV19 and J is TRBJ2-1; D remains ambiguous. The CDR3 spans 13 residues. V shed 5 bases and J shed 2 bases, with 7 bases lying between them. Germline CDR1 is LNHDA and CDR2 is SQIVND (reference sequence).

The gene calls are TRBV5-4 and TRBJ2-2, with 7 bases matching TRBD1. Germline trimming cut 0 bases from V and 4 bases from J; bases unmatched to any gene: 3. This CDR3 is 15 amino acids long. CDR1 is SGHNT and CDR2 is YYREEE in the germline V gene (reference sequence). CDR3 region: CASSLDRGSTGELFF. In DNA form, the CDR3 reads TGTGCCAGCAGCTTGGACAGGGGATCCACCGGGGAGCTGTTTTTT.

The chain carries TRBV19 and TRBJ1-5, with 7 bases that match TRBD1. V dropped 6 bases and J dropped 7; count of bases not matched to a gene: 6. CDR1 is LNHDA, CDR2 SQIVND, per germline (reference sequence). There are 13 residues in the CDR3. This CDR3 is CASRWQGDQPQHF. DNA of the CDR3: TGTGCCAGTAGATGGCAGGGGGACCAGCCCCAGCATTTT.